These T cell receptor beta chains were read from a single sample in a study of CD8 T cells in Susac syndrome. TCRdb independently ran MiXCR on the immunoSEQ multiplex PCR reads; one entry per CDR3 protein. The sample includes about 190,000 distinct CDR3 sequences, about 93% of them seen just once. The source material was CD4+ T cells from PBMCs. These receptors all come from a human donor in good health. CDR3s include the opening cysteine and the closing phenylalanine or tryptophan. The order of the fields is clone size, D gene, V gene, J gene, CDR3 protein, CDR3 DNA. D genes are given only for firm matches. Part of the rows lack a size; the others show once, few, many or a class for expanded clones.

NA	NA	TRBV7-9	TRBJ2-7	CASSLEGFEQYF	TGTGCCAGCAGCCTGGAGGGTTTCGAGCAGTACTTC
NA	NA	TRBV3-1	TRBJ1-5	CASSQGTLHHQPQHF	TGTGCCAGCAGCCAAGGAACCCTCCATCATCAGCCCCAGCATTTT
NA	NA	TRBV29-1	TRBJ1-6	CSVREGDSPLHF	TGCAGCGTTCGGGAGGGGGATTCACCCCTCCACTTT
NA	TRBD2	TRBV18	TRBJ2-3	CASSPLAGPSTDTQYF	TGTGCCAGCTCACCCTTAGCGGGCCCGAGCACAGATACGCAGTATTTT
NA	NA	TRBV28	TRBJ1-2	CASNPGSRKYGYTF	TGTGCCAGCAACCCCGGCAGCCGGAAGTATGGCTACACCTTC
NA	TRBD2	TRBV28	TRBJ2-1	CASSSSGGSNEQFF	TGTGCCAGCAGTTCCAGCGGGGGTAGCAATGAGCAGTTCTTC
NA	NA	TRBV18	TRBJ1-1	CASSPQRGVLTEAFF	TGTGCCAGCTCACCACAACGAGGGGTCCTCACTGAAGCTTTCTTT
NA	NA	TRBV2	TRBJ2-7	CASRPGQIPYEQYF	TGTGCCAGCAGACCCGGACAGATTCCCTACGAGCAGTACTTC
once	NA	TRBV5-1	TRBJ1-5	CASSFSGEGNQPQHF	TGCGCCAGCAGCTTCAGCGGGGAGGGCAATCAGCCCCAGCATTTT
NA	TRBD2	TRBV5-1	TRBJ2-1	CASNPLGSGGYSEQFF	TGCGCCAGCAACCCCCTGGGTAGCGGGGGTTACAGTGAGCAGTTCTTC
NA	NA	TRBV19	TRBJ2-3	CASSIAGALAQYF	TGTGCCAGTAGTATAGCCGGAGCGTTGGCGCAGTATTTT
NA	NA	TRBV3-1	TRBJ2-3	CASTRAGFADTQYF	TGTGCCAGCACCAGAGCGGGTTTCGCAGATACGCAGTATTTT
NA	TRBD1	TRBV29-1	TRBJ1-1	CSVRDRAGTEAFF	TGCAGCGTTCGGGACAGGGCGGGGACTGAAGCTTTCTTT
NA	NA	TRBV23-1	TRBJ1-2	CASSQLPPGGPGYTF	TGCGCCAGCAGTCAACTCCCCCCCGGGGGCCCTGGCTACACCTTC
once	NA	TRBV3-1	TRBJ1-1	CASSQVGPNTEAFF	TGTGCCAGCAGCCAAGTGGGTCCGAACACTGAAGCTTTCTTT
NA	NA	TRBV6-2/TRBV6-3	TRBJ2-2	CASRDDGVGELFF	TGTGCCAGCAGGGACGACGGGGTAGGGGAGCTGTTTTTT
NA	NA	TRBV4-1	TRBJ1-4	CASSQRTLEKLFF	TGCGCCAGCAGCCAGAGGACCCTCGAAAAACTGTTTTTT
NA	TRBD1	TRBV12-3/TRBV12-4	TRBJ1-4	CASTTTGANEKLFF	TGTGCCAGCACCACGACAGGGGCTAATGAAAAACTGTTTTTT
few	TRBD1	TRBV18	TRBJ2-7	CASSSLSPQGAGEQYF	TGTGCCAGCTCATCCTTATCACCACAGGGGGCGGGCGAGCAGTACTTC
NA	TRBD1	TRBV30	TRBJ1-4	CAWKRGTGGAEKLFF	TGTGCCTGGAAGAGAGGGACAGGGGGCGCTGAAAAACTGTTTTTT
NA	NA	TRBV12-3/TRBV12-4	TRBJ1-5	CASTGAGAIQPQHF	TGTGCCAGCACCGGGGCGGGGGCTATCCAGCCCCAGCATTTT
NA	NA	TRBV2	TRBJ1-5	CASSEATRTQHF	TGTGCCAGCAGTGAAGCGACCAGGACCCAGCATTTT
once	NA	TRBV18	TRBJ1-1	CATLTQGNTEAFF	TGTGCCACCCTCACCCAGGGGAACACTGAAGCTTTCTTT
once	NA	TRBV7-2	TRBJ2-1	CASSGQGGYNEQFF	TGTGCCAGCAGCGGGCAGGGAGGCTACAATGAGCAGTTCTTC
NA	TRBD1	TRBV28	TRBJ2-1	CASSAPGQGREQFF	TGTGCCAGCAGCGCGCCGGGACAGGGTAGAGAGCAGTTCTTC
once	TRBD1	TRBV7-9	TRBJ2-1	CASSFDRGGNEQFF	TGTGCCAGCAGCTTTGACAGGGGAGGCAATGAGCAGTTCTTC
once	TRBD1	TRBV7-2	TRBJ2-4	CASSFPMTGPQAKNIQYF	TGTGCCAGCAGCTTCCCGATGACAGGGCCCCAAGCCAAAAACATTCAGTACTTC
NA	NA	TRBV7-2	TRBJ1-1	CASSLALGVRDTEAFF	TGTGCCAGCAGCTTAGCGCTAGGGGTTCGGGACACTGAAGCTTTCTTT
NA	NA	TRBV5-1	TRBJ1-3	CASSLDSLSISGNTIYF	TGCGCCAGCAGCTTGGACAGCTTATCGATCTCTGGAAACACCATATATTTT
NA	TRBD1	TRBV28	TRBJ2-1	CASSNPSGQGLNEQFF	TGTGCCAGCAGTAACCCCTCGGGACAGGGCCTCAATGAGCAGTTCTTC
NA	NA	TRBV7-3	TRBJ2-7	CASSSPPREAYEQYF	TGTGCCAGCAGCTCCCCTCCCAGGGAGGCCTACGAGCAGTACTTC
once	TRBD1	TRBV3-1	TRBJ1-5	CASSPSGQWGRQPQHF	TGTGCCAGCAGCCCATCGGGACAGTGGGGGCGTCAGCCCCAGCATTTT
NA	NA	TRBV5-1	TRBJ1-1	CASSLDSGYTEAFF	TGCGCCAGCAGCCTGGACTCAGGTTACACTGAAGCTTTCTTT
once	NA	TRBV7-6	TRBJ1-6	CASSLDSGRNSPLHF	TGTGCCAGCAGCTTAGATTCAGGGCGTAATTCACCCCTCCACTTT
NA	TRBD1	TRBV4-3	TRBJ2-3	CASSQEDAGGTDTQYF	TGCGCCAGCAGCCAAGAGGACGCAGGGGGCACGGATACGCAGTATTTT
NA	NA	TRBV7-3	TRBJ2-5	CATSVGHLETQYF	TGTGCCACCAGCGTGGGCCACCTAGAGACCCAGTACTTC
NA	NA	TRBV3-1	TRBJ2-3	CASSRMTPPSTDTQYF	TGTGCCAGCAGCCGTATGACTCCCCCTAGCACAGATACGCAGTATTTT
NA	NA	TRBV12-3/TRBV12-4	TRBJ1-1	CASRRSGRVGYTEAFF	TGTGCCAGCAGGCGGTCGGGCAGGGTTGGGTACACTGAAGCTTTCTTT
NA	TRBD2	TRBV15	TRBJ2-4	CATSSSRYRSGGNIQYF	TGTGCCACCAGCAGTTCCAGGTACAGGAGCGGGGGCAACATTCAGTACTTC
once	NA	TRBV19	TRBJ1-1	CASSLTAAKTEAFF	TGTGCCAGTAGCCTGACAGCGGCTAAGACTGAAGCTTTCTTT
NA	NA	TRBV28	TRBJ2-1	CASKNSEGFNEQFF	TGTGCCAGCAAGAACAGTGAAGGGTTCAATGAGCAGTTCTTC
NA	TRBD2	TRBV30	TRBJ2-2	CGRGEDTGELFF	TGTGGTCGGGGGGAGGACACCGGGGAGCTGTTTTTT
NA	NA	TRBV18	TRBJ2-3	CASSPDQTSTDTQYF	TGTGCCAGCTCACCGGACCAAACTAGCACAGATACGCAGTATTTT
NA	NA	TRBV28	TRBJ2-5	CASSLEGQGETQYF	TGTGCCAGCAGTTTAGAGGGCCAAGGAGAGACCCAGTACTTC
NA	NA	TRBV7-2	TRBJ1-1	CASSRGLQLHGTEAFF	TGTGCCAGCAGCCGGGGACTCCAACTCCATGGCACTGAAGCTTTCTTT
NA	NA	TRBV29-1	TRBJ1-5	CSVQRDSNQPQHF	TGCAGCGTACAGCGAGATAGCAATCAGCCCCAGCATTTT
NA	TRBD2	TRBV5-1	TRBJ2-1	CASSLLAGEYNEQFF	TGCGCCAGCAGCTTGCTCGCGGGGGAATACAATGAGCAGTTCTTC
NA	NA	TRBV6-5	TRBJ2-1	CASSRLPPDEQFF	TGTGCCAGCAGCCGACTCCCACCGGATGAGCAGTTCTTC
NA	NA	TRBV19	TRBJ2-3	CASSGAVSGTQYF	TGTGCCAGTAGCGGGGCGGTGAGTGGTACGCAGTATTTT
NA	NA	TRBV5-1	TRBJ2-7	CASSLADGAVYEQYF	TGCGCCAGCAGCTTGGCCGATGGGGCCGTCTACGAGCAGTACTTC
NA	NA	TRBV9	TRBJ2-2	CASSAEGIGTGELFF	TGTGCCAGCAGCGCAGAGGGGATCGGCACCGGGGAGCTGTTTTTT
NA	NA	TRBV27	TRBJ1-6	CASSFLDARSYNSPLHF	TGTGCCAGCAGTTTCCTGGACGCTCGCTCCTATAATTCACCCCTCCACTTT
few	NA	TRBV14	TRBJ1-2	CASSQDRYYGYTF	TGTGCCAGCAGCCAAGACCGATACTATGGCTACACCTTC
NA	NA	TRBV12-5	TRBJ1-1	CASGLRPLGGKGTTEAFF	TGTGCTAGTGGTTTGCGACCTTTAGGGGGAAAGGGGACGACTGAAGCTTTCTTT